The TCR beta chain described here comes from a study of tumor-infiltrating lymphocytes in primary liver carcinoma. The wider study: The tumors, T1-T3 N0M0 lesions, were about 4.2 to 11 cm across.

The researchers produced TCR beta cDNA from roughly 550 ng total RNA with a constant-region primer. What produced the TCR beta libraries was three nested multiplex PCR rounds using slightly modified ARM-PCR. For around 11 cycles apiece, the opening two PCR rounds ran with TRBV1-TRBV30 forward primers and a C-beta reverse primer. TCRdb used MiXCR to reprocess the multiplex PCR reads, holding one entry per CDR3 protein. This sample has tens of thousands of distinct CDR3 sequences, with over 65% found just once. The CDR3 sequence is 18 residues long. The germline V gene encodes CDR1 MDHEN and CDR2 SYDVKM. From roughly 20-30 mg of unsorted bulk tissue, DNA and RNA were co-extracted together. Overall study results and limits: With p = 0.039, the top-250-clone fraction in tumors significantly exceeded that in blood.

In regard to this clonotype: Antigen: not known. An end of the junction does not agree with germline; a read error may underlie this.

Sequencing was done on a sample of liver tumor tissue from sampling region 3. Subset reported: tumor region T3, left-lateral pole. This sequence joins TRBV28 and TRBJ2-7, with 8 positions matching TRBD2. This clonotype originated in a man aged 40-49 years with primary liver carcinoma and hepatitis B virus infection. The CDR3, as DNA: TGTGCCAGTAGTTTTTTAGGCATTCTAGCGGGCATACTCTACGAGCAGTACTTC. Residues: CASSFLGILAGILYEQYF.